This TCR beta chain derives from a study of patients with pleural tuberculosis. This clonotype was recorded many times. This CDR3 spans 13 amino acids. Germline assignment: CDR1 MNHNS and CDR2 SASEGT. V dropped 4 bases and J dropped 7; count of bases not matched to a gene: 3. A single record per CDR3 protein comes from TCRdb applying MiXCR to the reads. The data contain 45,000 to 60,000 distinct CDR3 sequences, approximately 7.5% of them singletons. This chain links TRBV6-1 with TRBJ2-4, with 8 bases that match TRBD1. The receptor was derived from a human donor with pleural tuberculosis. The CDR3 nucleotides read TGTGCCAGCAGTGGGACAGGGAATAACATTCAGTACTTC. Translation gives CASSGTGNNIQYF.